This T cell receptor beta chain was obtained from a study of beta chain features in type 1 diabetes. Findings of the study overall: People with Type 1 diabetes carried modestly yet significantly shorter TCRB CDR3s in all four CD4+ subsets.

About this clone: Its antigen is not identified.

The investigators reverse transcribed all of the isolated RNA, so they sequenced expressed TCRB transcripts. Sequenced by immunoSEQ multiplex PCR; TCRdb stores in-frame clones only, minus some. Of 200,000 to 300,000 clones in the sample, 20% were seen once. V was cut by 0 bases and J by 5 bases, with 12 bases left in between. The germline gives CDR1 SGHTA, CDR2 FQGNSA. CDR3 size: 15 residues. Specimen: naive CD4+ T cells from blood. The clonotype was recovered from a woman aged 40 to 49 with type 1 diabetes. The chain has TRBV7-2 and TRBJ2-3; D possibly corresponds to TRBD2 (7 bases). The CDR3 DNA is TGTGCCAGCAGCTTAGCGGGGGGGCATGAAGATACGCAGTATTTT. This encodes CASSLAGGHEDTQYF.